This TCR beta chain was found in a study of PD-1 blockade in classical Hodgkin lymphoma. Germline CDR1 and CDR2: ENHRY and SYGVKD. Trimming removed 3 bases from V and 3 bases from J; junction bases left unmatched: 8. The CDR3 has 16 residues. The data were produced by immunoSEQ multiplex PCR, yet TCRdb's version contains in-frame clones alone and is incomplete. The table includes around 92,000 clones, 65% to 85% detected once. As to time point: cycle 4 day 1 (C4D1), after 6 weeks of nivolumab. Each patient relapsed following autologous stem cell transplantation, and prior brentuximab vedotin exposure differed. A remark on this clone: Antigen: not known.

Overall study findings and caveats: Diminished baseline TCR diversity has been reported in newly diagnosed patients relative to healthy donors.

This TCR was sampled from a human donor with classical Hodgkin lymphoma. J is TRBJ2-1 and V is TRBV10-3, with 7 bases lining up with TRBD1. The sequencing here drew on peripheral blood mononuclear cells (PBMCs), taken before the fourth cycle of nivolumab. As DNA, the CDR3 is TGTGCCATCAGTGATGGGCCAGGGGGAGACTACAATGAGCAGTTCTTC. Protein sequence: CAISDGPGGDYNEQFF.